This TCR beta chain is from a study of OX40 agonist ivuxolimab in advanced cancers. The data were produced by immunoSEQ multiplex PCR, yet TCRdb's version contains in-frame clones alone and is incomplete. This sample has over 85,000 clones, with over 85% found just once. Germline V gene data show CDR1 as MNHNS and CDR2 as SASEGT. V dropped 7 bases and J dropped 0 bases, with 10 bases sitting between them. The CDR3 has 14 residues. The chain uses TRBV6-1 and TRBJ1-5; perhaps TRBD1 as D (5 bases). The source of this sequence is an adult with an advanced solid tumor such as melanoma, head and neck, liver or kidney cancer. The starting material was CD4+ or CD8+ T cells sorted from blood, obtained in a trial of the OX40 agonist ivuxolimab. The CDR3 DNA follows: TGTGCCAGCACCAGGGAATATAGCAATCAGCCCCAGCATTTT. Residues: CASTREYSNQPQHF.